These T cell receptor beta chains were read from a single sample in a study of blood T cell repertoires in COVID-19. Assay used: immunoSEQ multiplex PCR; TCRdb lists only in-frame clones, some missing. The repertoire includes hundreds of thousands of clones, about 80% of them detected once, and approximately 4% sits in the top ten. The specimen sequenced was PBMCs or T cells enriched from blood (not recorded which). Receptor source: a man aged 25 to 45 with acute COVID-19. CDR3s include the opening cysteine and the closing phenylalanine or tryptophan. The D gene is left open where the match is weak.

J gene | D gene | V gene | CDR3 protein
TRBJ2-5 | TRBD1 | TRBV5-6 | CASSLSGQMYQETQYF
TRBJ2-2 | TRBD2 | TRBV11-3 | CASSPIAGGPTGELFF
TRBJ2-3 | TRBD2 | TRBV6-6 | CASRKTSGTDTQYF
TRBJ1-1 | NA | TRBV19 | CASSKGEGPRVTEAFF
TRBJ2-5 | TRBD2 | TRBV4-2 | CASSQARLAGGQETQYF
TRBJ1-5 | NA | TRBV2 | CASTEARTGGQPQHF
TRBJ2-1 | TRBD1 | TRBV10-3 | CAINDRAYNEQFF
TRBJ2-1 | TRBD1 | TRBV14 | CASSQGGPGGYNEQFF
TRBJ2-5 | NA | TRBV10-1 | CASSEWPQETQYF
TRBJ2-5 | TRBD1 | TRBV7-7 | CASSSDRGREETQYF
TRBJ2-2 | NA | TRBV2 | CASVRDSGVGELFF
TRBJ1-2 | NA | TRBV28 | CASSLSSPMSGYTF
TRBJ1-4 | NA | TRBV5-6 | CASSFVRSGYEKLFF
TRBJ1-3 | NA | TRBV27 | CASSFMGSSGNTIYF
TRBJ1-2 | NA | TRBV4-2 | CASSLTHRESMANTF
TRBJ1-5 | NA | TRBV7-2 | CASSPQGNQPQHF
TRBJ2-2 | TRBD1 | TRBV5-1 | CASRGTVTGELFF
TRBJ1-1 | TRBD1 | TRBV19 | CASSGGGTGFGVNTEAFF
TRBJ1-2 | TRBD1 | TRBV6-5 | CAIGPGQGTDGYTF
TRBJ1-1 | NA | TRBV11-2 | CASSPGQNTEAFF
TRBJ2-3 | TRBD2 | TRBV5-1 | CASSVTSGGRDTQYF
TRBJ2-5 | NA | TRBV2 | CASTMQGRGETQYF
TRBJ2-4 | TRBD1 | TRBV4-1 | CASSRDRNIQYF
TRBJ2-1 | TRBD2 | TRBV9 | CASSVSTSGYNEQFF
TRBJ2-2 | TRBD1 | TRBV7-2 | CASRQGVTGELFF
TRBJ2-3 | TRBD2 | TRBV5-6 | CASSLVVAGDPDTQYF
TRBJ1-5 | TRBD1 | TRBV5-1 | CASSPLGGQPQHF
TRBJ2-1 | TRBD2 | TRBV2 | CASSERLAGPAEQFF
TRBJ1-6 | NA | TRBV19 | CASSILQGQRNSPLHF
TRBJ1-3 | NA | TRBV3-1/TRBV3-2 | CASSPAQLAGIYF
TRBJ1-6 | NA | TRBV21-1 | CASSKGRTGDNSPLHF
TRBJ2-1 | NA | TRBV1 | CTSSQDTGGRSNEQFF
TRBJ1-5 | NA | TRBV9 | CASSPQAGANQPQHF
TRBJ1-2 | TRBD1 | TRBV5-1 | CASSSGTGDYGYTF
TRBJ1-2 | NA | TRBV6-5 | CASSQNVNRVGGYTF
TRBJ1-2 | TRBD1 | TRBV13 | CASGNRGGYGYTF
TRBJ1-1 | NA | TRBV7-9 | CASSPGTPLFF
TRBJ1-1 | NA | TRBV18 | CASSLLPTRENTEAFF
TRBJ1-4 | NA | TRBV19 | CASSEWTRTATNEKLFF
TRBJ1-5 | NA | TRBV3-1/TRBV3-2 | CASSPADSQPQHF
TRBJ1-2 | TRBD1 | TRBV6-6 | CASTKQGANYGYTF
TRBJ2-1 | NA | TRBV15 | CATSRLGADLYNEQFF
TRBJ2-1 | NA | TRBV24-1 | CASGGANNEQFF
TRBJ1-3 | NA | TRBV11-2 | CASSNRGARIDTIYF
TRBJ2-3 | TRBD2 | TRBV6-4 | CASSALAGGADTQYF
TRBJ2-1 | NA | TRBV5-1 | CASSLAEEQFF
TRBJ2-1 | TRBD2 | TRBV19 | CAVSGRGYNEQFF
TRBJ1-4 | TRBD1 | TRBV9 | CASSVGTGHEKLFF
TRBJ2-3 | NA | TRBV5-1 | CASSSINLDRTGNTQYF
TRBJ1-4 | NA | TRBV7-9 | CASKKVAGTNEKLFF
TRBJ1-5 | NA | TRBV2 | CASSEGAGLWPQHF
TRBJ2-1 | NA | TRBV21-1 | CASPRLVGGRRNEQFF
TRBJ2-1 | TRBD2 | TRBV5-1 | CASSFGTSGGQGNEQFF
TRBJ2-2 | NA | TRBV7-3 | CASSPGGSGELFF
TRBJ2-5 | NA | TRBV7-2 | CASSPQRTSTETQYF
TRBJ2-5 | NA | TRBV5-1 | CASSPSLTGGFQETQYF
TRBJ2-5 | NA | TRBV20-1 | CSASSRGETQYF
TRBJ1-1 | NA | TRBV9 | CASSAELTQNTEAFF
TRBJ1-1 | NA | TRBV7-9 | CASSRGGNTEAFF